This paragraph covers one TCR beta chain sequence. The data were taken from a study of blood T cell repertoires in COVID-19. Profiled with immunoSEQ multiplex PCR; TCRdb holds only in-frame clones, not every one. Among 95,000 to 120,000 clones listed, about 90% were seen once. Sequenced sample: peripheral blood. The sequence derives from a human donor in a cohort sampled during active COVID-19.

The CDR3 DNA follows: TGTGCTAGTGGTTTCTTGGGGACAGGGGTTTTTGAGCAGTTCTTC. This codes for CASGFLGTGVFEQFF. The J gene is TRBJ2-1, the V gene TRBV12-5; 10 bases align to TRBD1. The CDR3 has 15 amino acids. Germline-derived CDR1 and CDR2 are LGHNT and FRNRAP. J was trimmed by 9 bases and V by 3 bases; bases with no gene match: 8.